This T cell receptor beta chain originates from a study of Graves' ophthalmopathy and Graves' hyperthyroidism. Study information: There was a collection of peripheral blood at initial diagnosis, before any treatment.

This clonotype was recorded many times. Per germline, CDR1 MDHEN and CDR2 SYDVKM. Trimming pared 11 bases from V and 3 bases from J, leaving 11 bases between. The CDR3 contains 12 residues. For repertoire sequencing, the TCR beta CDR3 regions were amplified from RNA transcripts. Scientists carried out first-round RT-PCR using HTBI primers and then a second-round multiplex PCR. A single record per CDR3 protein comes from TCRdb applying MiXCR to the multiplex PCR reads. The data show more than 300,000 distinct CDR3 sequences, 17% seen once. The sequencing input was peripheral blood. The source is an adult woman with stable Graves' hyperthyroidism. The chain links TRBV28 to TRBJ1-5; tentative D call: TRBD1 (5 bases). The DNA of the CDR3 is TGTGCCGTCAGGGATGCCAATCAGCCCCAGCATTTT. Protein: CAVRDANQPQHF.